The rows below give T cell receptor beta chains drawn from one sample of a study of cytomegalovirus exposure and HLA in healthy donors. Assay: immunoSEQ multiplex PCR; the TCRdb copy retains only in-frame clones and omits some. The sample records approximately 89,000 clones, about 76% being singletons. Sequenced input: PBMCs. The source is a man younger than 45 in good health and CMV-seropositive. Each CDR3 is given with its conserved first and last residue. D genes are given only for firm matches. A clone size is listed for some rows: how often the clone was seen (once, few, many), or a class if it is expanded.

v_gene: TRBV7-9; d_gene: .; abundance: .; j_gene: TRBJ2-3; CDR3nt: TGTGCCAGCAGAGTGCCCAGGGCTAGCACAGATACGCAGTATTTT; CDR3aa: CASRVPRASTDTQYF
v_gene: TRBV7-9; d_gene: TRBD1; abundance: .; j_gene: TRBJ1-5; CDR3nt: TGTGCCAGCAGCTTAGGGGACAGGGTTGGTAGGCAGCCCCAGCATTTT; CDR3aa: CASSLGDRVGRQPQHF
v_gene: TRBV5-8; d_gene: TRBD1; abundance: few; j_gene: TRBJ2-2; CDR3nt: TGTGCCAGCAGCCTCCGGGACAGCACCGGGGAGCTGTTTTTT; CDR3aa: CASSLRDSTGELFF
v_gene: TRBV5-5; d_gene: TRBD2; abundance: few; j_gene: TRBJ2-5; CDR3nt: TGTGCCAGCAGCTTGAGCGGACTAGCGGGGGCCCAAGAGACCCAGTACTTC; CDR3aa: CASSLSGLAGAQETQYF
v_gene: TRBV5-4; d_gene: .; abundance: once; j_gene: TRBJ1-2; CDR3nt: TGTGCCAGCAGCTTGTCCGGACAGTCGCATGGCTACACCTTC; CDR3aa: CASSLSGQSHGYTF
v_gene: TRBV5-6; d_gene: .; abundance: .; j_gene: TRBJ1-3; CDR3nt: TGTGCCAGCAGCTTGGCTGGGGGGAACTTTGGAAACACCATATATTTT; CDR3aa: CASSLAGGNFGNTIYF
v_gene: TRBV21-1; d_gene: .; abundance: .; j_gene: TRBJ1-6; CDR3nt: TGTGCCAGCAGCAGGGCCGGTAACGGTTCACCCCTCCACTTT; CDR3aa: CASSRAGNGSPLHF
v_gene: TRBV7-6; d_gene: .; abundance: .; j_gene: TRBJ1-4; CDR3nt: TGTGCCAGCAGCTTAGGGAACAGGGAATATAATGAAAAACTGTTTTTT; CDR3aa: CASSLGNREYNEKLFF
v_gene: TRBV14; d_gene: .; abundance: .; j_gene: TRBJ2-7; CDR3nt: TGTGCCAGCAGCCGTCGGACTGGGTACGAGCAGTACTTC; CDR3aa: CASSRRTGYEQYF
v_gene: TRBV13; d_gene: TRBD1; abundance: .; j_gene: TRBJ2-7; CDR3nt: TGTGCCAGCAGCGTGGACAGGGGAAGGTCGTACGAGCAGTACTTC; CDR3aa: CASSVDRGRSYEQYF
v_gene: TRBV6-5; d_gene: .; abundance: once; j_gene: TRBJ2-3; CDR3nt: TGTGCCAGCAGTTATCCGGGCACAGATACGCAGTATTTT; CDR3aa: CASSYPGTDTQYF
v_gene: TRBV13; d_gene: .; abundance: .; j_gene: TRBJ1-1; CDR3nt: TGTGCCAGCAGCTCCACAGGGTTGGCTGAAGCTTTCTTT; CDR3aa: CASSSTGLAEAFF
v_gene: TRBV5-1; d_gene: TRBD1; abundance: .; j_gene: TRBJ1-4; CDR3nt: TGCGCCAGCAGCATACAGGGGCCTAATGAAAAACTGTTTTTT; CDR3aa: CASSIQGPNEKLFF
v_gene: TRBV6-1; d_gene: .; abundance: .; j_gene: TRBJ2-7; CDR3nt: TGTGCCAGCAGTGAAAGGCAGGGCGCCTACGAGCAGTACTTC; CDR3aa: CASSERQGAYEQYF
v_gene: TRBV5-1; d_gene: .; abundance: .; j_gene: TRBJ2-4; CDR3nt: TGCGCCAGCAGTCCGGGGGAAAACATTCAGTACTTC; CDR3aa: CASSPGENIQYF
v_gene: TRBV18; d_gene: TRBD1; abundance: .; j_gene: TRBJ1-5; CDR3nt: TGTGCCAGCTCACCACCTTCGGGACAGAGCAATCAGCCCCAGCATTTT; CDR3aa: CASSPPSGQSNQPQHF
v_gene: TRBV18; d_gene: .; abundance: .; j_gene: TRBJ2-7; CDR3nt: TGTGCCAGCTCACCCTGGGACAACGAGCAGTACTTC; CDR3aa: CASSPWDNEQYF